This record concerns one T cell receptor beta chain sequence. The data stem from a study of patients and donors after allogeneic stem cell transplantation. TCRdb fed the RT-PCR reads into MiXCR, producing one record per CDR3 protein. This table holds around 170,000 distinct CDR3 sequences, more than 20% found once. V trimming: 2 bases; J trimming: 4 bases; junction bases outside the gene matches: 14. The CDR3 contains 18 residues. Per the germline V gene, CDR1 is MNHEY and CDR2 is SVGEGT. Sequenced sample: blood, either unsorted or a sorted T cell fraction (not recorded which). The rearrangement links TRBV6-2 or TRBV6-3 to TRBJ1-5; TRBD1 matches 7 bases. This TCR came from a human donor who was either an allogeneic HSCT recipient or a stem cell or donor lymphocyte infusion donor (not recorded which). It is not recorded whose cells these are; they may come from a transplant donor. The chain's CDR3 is CASSYRTGVRLRNQPQHF. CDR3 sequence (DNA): TGTGCCAGCAGTTACCGCACAGGGGTTAGGTTACGGAATCAGCCCCAGCATTTT.